The 27 T cell receptor beta chains reported below all come from one sample, sequenced in a study of beta chain features in type 1 diabetes. The sequenced template was cDNA made from the entire isolated RNA. Data came from immunoSEQ multiplex PCR; TCRdb stores just in-frame clones and leaves some out. The repertoire holds over 350,000 clones, about 16% seen once, with more than 0.015% in the top ten. Sequencing was carried out using naive CD4+ T cells from blood. The receptors originated from a woman between 18 and 30 years old in good health.

The chain employs TRBV7-9 and TRBJ1-1; the D is unclear. CDR1 is SEHNR, CDR2 FQNEAQ, per germline (reference sequence). With 5 bases removed from V and 3 bases from J, the gap between germline ends came to 4 bases. The CDR3 is 11 residues long. The CDR3 reads CASSPDTEAFF. CDR3 sequence (DNA): TGTGCCAGCAGCCCAGACACTGAAGCTTTCTTT.

The V gene is TRBV2, the J gene TRBJ2-7; D possibly corresponds to TRBD2 (6 bases). Trimming removed 0 bases from V and 0 bases from J, with 15 bases in between. The CDR3 loop spans 17 amino acids. From germline, CDR1 is SNHLY and CDR2 FYNNEI. DNA of the CDR3: TGTGCCAGCAGTGAAGCGCGGGGCAGAAAAAGCTCCTACGAGCAGTACTTC. This encodes CASSEARGRKSSYEQYF. The whole variable domain, remainder taken from reference TRBV2 and TRBJ2-7, is EPEVTQTPSHQVTQMGQEVILRCVPISNHLYFYWYRQILGQKVEFLVSFYNNEISEKSEIFDDQFSVERPDGSNFTLKIRSTKLEDSAMYFCASSEARGRKSSYEQYFGPGTRLTVT.

This clone was seen a handful of times. CDR3 protein: CASSETGTGWFEQFF. DNA for the CDR3: TGTGCCAGCAGTGAGACCGGGACAGGGTGGTTTGAGCAGTTCTTC. The chain combines TRBV25-1 with TRBJ2-1; 9 bases fit TRBD1. CDR1 MGHDK and CDR2 SYGVNS come from the germline V gene. The ends lost 3 bases at V and 9 bases at J; junction bases unmatched: 9. This CDR3 has 15 amino acids.

This clone was seen more than once but under ten times. The V call is TRBV5-1, the J call TRBJ2-5, with 13 bases aligning to TRBD2. The germline CDR1 and CDR2 sequences are SGHRS and YFSETQ. The V segment lost 2 bases and the J segment 9 bases; nucleotides outside the gene matches: 16. This CDR3 contains 18 residues. The CDR3 spells CASSLSLAGGPPGAAQYF. The CDR3 DNA sequence: TGCGCCAGCAGCTTATCACTAGCGGGAGGGCCTCCAGGCGCGGCCCAGTACTTC.

This clone was seen a few times. This chain joins TRBV11-1 and TRBJ2-7; D is possibly TRBD2 (6 bases). CDR1 is SGHAT and CDR2 is FQDESV in the germline V gene (reference sequence). This CDR3 spans 13 amino acids. V gave up 0 bases and J gave up 5 bases, with 8 bases separating them. For the CDR3, the DNA is TGTGCCAGCAGCTTAGCCCCGGGGGACGAGCAGTACTTC. Encoded protein: CASSLAPGDEQYF.

In its sample, this clone was seen a few times. V is TRBV4-3 and J is TRBJ2-1, with TRBD2 as a possible D gene (6 bases). CDR3 length: 16 amino acids. Trimming took 4 bases from V and 0 from J, leaving 13 bases between them. Germline V gene sequence: CDR1 LGHNA, CDR2 YSLEER. CDR3 nucleotide sequence: TGCGCCAGCAGCCGGGACTCCGGAAGCTCCTACAATGAGCAGTTCTTC. It yields the protein CASSRDSGSSYNEQFF.

The chain carries TRBV27 and TRBJ2-5; TRBD1 aligns across 8 bases. This CDR3 spans 14 amino acids. V shed 5 bases, J shed 5 bases, and the junction held 7 bases outside the gene matches. CDR1 is MNHEY, CDR2 SMNVEV, per germline (reference sequence). CDR3 region: CASSLRQGTETQYF. The CDR3 bases are TGTGCCAGCAGTCTCCGACAGGGGACGGAGACCCAGTACTTC.

The rearrangement joins TRBV5-1 to TRBJ2-1, with 10 bases identical to TRBD2. The junction had 2 bases not matched to a gene; V was cut back by 0 bases and J by 5 bases. Germline values: CDR1 SGHRS, CDR2 YFSETQ. The CDR3 contains 15 residues. CDR3 amino acids: CASSLVLAGNNEQFF. CDR3 DNA sequence: TGCGCCAGCAGCTTGGTACTAGCGGGGAACAATGAGCAGTTCTTC.

This clone has just a few counts. The chain joins TRBV29-1 to TRBJ2-1; D perhaps matches TRBD1 (6 bases). The germline V and J ends were trimmed by 7 bases and 8 bases, with 15 bases remaining between them. Germline lookup yields CDR1 SQVTM and CDR2 ANQGSEA. The CDR3 is 12 amino acids. The CDR3, as DNA: TGCAGCGGAACCAACAGGGTCGATGAGCAGTTCTTC. It specifies CSGTNRVDEQFF.

The chain combines TRBV5-4 with TRBJ2-1; TRBD2 is a possible D gene (5 bases). V lost 1 base to trimming and J lost 3 bases, with 20 bases between them. CDR1 and CDR2 from the germline V gene are SGHNT and YYREEE (reference sequence). This CDR3 region has 18 residues. The CDR3 spells CASSLKGLSIGNYNEQFF. CDR3 sequence (DNA): TGTGCCAGCAGCTTGAAAGGTCTCTCTATCGGGAACTACAATGAGCAGTTCTTC.

There are a few counts of this clone. The chain combines TRBV19 with TRBJ2-7; D is undetermined. Trimming removed 1 base at V and 5 bases at J, with 12 bases between. CDR1 LNHDA and CDR2 SQIVND come from the germline V gene (reference sequence). CDR3 length: 14 residues. The CDR3 reads CASSIALVSHEQYF. Here the CDR3 DNA reads TGTGCCAGTAGTATAGCTCTTGTATCCCACGAGCAGTACTTC.

The rearrangement uses TRBV5-1 and TRBJ1-1, with D possibly TRBD1 on 5 matching bases. Germline V CDR1 and CDR2: SGHRS, YFSETQ. The CDR3 consists of 14 residues. V shed 0 bases and J shed 0 bases, with 6 bases lying between them. The CDR3 here is CASSLGQMNTEAFF. The CDR3 nucleotides are TGCGCCAGCAGCTTGGGACAGATGAACACTGAAGCTTTCTTT.

The V call is TRBV5-4, the J call TRBJ2-2; weak D call: TRBD1 (5 bases). The length of the CDR3 is 14 residues. Trimming stripped 5 bases from V and 0 bases from J, with 8 bases between. Germline V CDR1 and CDR2: SGHNT, YYREEE (reference sequence). CDR3 nucleotide sequence: TGTGCCAGCAGGACAGAATCGAACACCGGGGAGCTGTTTTTT. The encoded protein is CASRTESNTGELFF.

This clone turned up a few times. The chain links TRBV6-5 to TRBJ2-5; D is uncertain. CDR3 length: 12 amino acids. Per the germline V gene, CDR1 is MNHEY and CDR2 is SVGAGI. V was cut by 3 bases and J by 5 bases, with 7 bases left in between. The CDR3 nucleotides read TGTGCCAGCAGTTATTGGCGGGAGACCCAGTACTTC. The encoded protein is CASSYWRETQYF.

This clone has only a few counts. The chain employs TRBV7-2 and TRBJ2-3; 9 bases fit TRBD2. Germline V gives CDR1 SGHTA, CDR2 FQGNSA. The CDR3 is 16 amino acids. Trimming at V came to 0 bases and at J to 4 bases, leaving 5 bases not matched to a gene. Here the CDR3 DNA reads TGTGCCAGCAGCTTAGCTGCTAGCGGGGCCGCAGATACGCAGTATTTT. Its protein is CASSLAASGAADTQYF.

This clone was seen a handful of times. This sequence joins TRBV29-1 and TRBJ1-2; 9 bases map to TRBD1. This CDR3 comprises 14 residues. V lost 0 bases and J lost 6; bases outside the gene matches: 5. CDR1 is SQVTM and CDR2 is ANQGSEA in the germline V gene. The CDR3 loop reads CSVEEVGQGNGYTF. For the CDR3, the DNA is TGCAGCGTTGAAGAGGTCGGACAGGGGAATGGCTACACCTTC.

Only a few counts were recorded for this clone. The chain is built from TRBV11-2 and TRBJ2-3; D is possibly TRBD2 (6 bases). CDR3 size: 14 residues. Germline-derived CDR1 and CDR2 are SGHAT and FQNNGV. V gave up 3 bases and J gave up 0 bases, with 7 bases separating them. This CDR3 is CASSLEGSTDTQYF. The CDR3 DNA is TGTGCCAGCAGCTTGGAGGGAAGCACAGATACGCAGTATTTT.

This chain joins TRBV27 and TRBJ1-3; 9 bases fit TRBD1. Losses at the gene ends were 1 base for V and 4 bases for J; bases not matched to a gene: 5. CDR1 and CDR2 from the germline V gene are MNHEY and SMNVEV (reference sequence). The CDR3 is 16 amino acids. The CDR3 nucleotides are TGTGCCAGCAGTTTATTCCGGGACAGGGAAGGAAACACCATATATTTT. It codes for CASSLFRDREGNTIYF.

The J gene is TRBJ2-7, the V gene TRBV15; D might be TRBD1 (5 bases). The CDR3 spans 14 residues. V gave up 0 bases and J gave up 2 bases, with 8 bases separating them. In germline, CDR1 is LNHNV, CDR2 YYDKDF (reference sequence). The CDR3 spells CATSRDQGAYEQYF. DNA for the CDR3: TGTGCCACCAGCAGAGATCAAGGGGCCTACGAGCAGTACTTC.

This clone appeared a few times. The genes are TRBV4-3 and TRBJ2-1; no definite D call. Germline V CDR1 and CDR2: LGHNA, YSLEER. This CDR3 is 13 amino acids long. The V end lost 2 bases, the J end lost 5 bases, and 7 bases lay between the germline ends. CDR3 nucleotide sequence: TGCGCCAGCAGCCAACAGAATAACAATGAGCAGTTCTTC. Protein sequence: CASSQQNNNEQFF.

This clone was observed a few times. J is TRBJ2-7 and V is TRBV28; the D gene is possibly TRBD1 (6 bases). V dropped 6 bases and J dropped 4 bases, with 10 bases sitting between them. The CDR3 has 12 residues. Germline V gene data show CDR1 as MDHEN and CDR2 as SYDVKM. The CDR3 bases are TGTGCCAGCAGCGGGACATTTTACGAGCAGTACTTC. Amino acids: CASSGTFYEQYF.

The rearrangement joins TRBV30 to TRBJ2-7; weak D call: TRBD1 (5 bases). Per the germline V gene, CDR1 is GTSNPN and CDR2 is SVGIG (reference sequence). CDR3 size: 13 residues. The V and J ends lost 0 bases and 5 bases respectively, with 11 bases between them. The CDR3 region is CAWSVWVRDEQYF. The DNA for the CDR3 is TGTGCCTGGAGTGTTTGGGTCAGGGACGAGCAGTACTTC.

The rearrangement joins TRBV5-4 to TRBJ2-7; 10 bases line up with TRBD2. This CDR3 is built from 15 residues. V lost 4 bases and J lost 1; bases outside the gene matches: 5. Germline V gene sequence: CDR1 SGHNT, CDR2 YYREEE (reference sequence). The CDR3 DNA follows: TGTGCCAGCAGCAAAGCGGGAGGGCCTTCCTACGAGCAGTACTTC. Translation gives CASSKAGGPSYEQYF.

The V and J genes are TRBV13 and TRBJ2-7; 10 bases line up with TRBD2. The V gene's germline CDR1 is PRHDT and CDR2 FYEKMQ (reference sequence). The CDR3 has 15 residues. J gave up 0 bases and V 2 bases, and 1 base lay outside the gene matches. The CDR3 sequence is CASSLTSGTSYEQYF. CDR3 nucleotide sequence: TGTGCCAGCAGCTTAACTAGCGGGACCTCCTACGAGCAGTACTTC.

The chain recombines TRBV30 with TRBJ1-3; 10 bases fit TRBD1. Germline values: CDR1 GTSNPN, CDR2 SVGIG (reference sequence). V was clipped by 7 bases and J by 2 bases; unmatched bases: 5. This CDR3 has 14 amino acids. The CDR3 loop is CAFRGQGAGNTIYF. Here the CDR3 DNA reads TGTGCCTTCCGAGGACAGGGGGCTGGAAACACCATATATTTT. Filled out from reference TRBV30 and TRBJ1-3, the complete variable domain reads SQTIHQWPATLVQPVGSPLSLECTVEGTSNPNLYWYRQAAGRGLQLLFYSVGIGQISSEVPQNLSASRPQDRQFILSSKKLLLSDSGFYLCAFRGQGAGNTIYFGEGSWLTVV.

The chain employs TRBV2 and TRBJ1-2; 7 nucleotides line up with TRBD1. The V gene's germline CDR1 is SNHLY and CDR2 FYNNEI. The CDR3 is 12 residues long. V trimming: 10 bases; J trimming: 8 bases; junction bases outside the gene matches: 10. The CDR3, as DNA: TGTGCCACCACAGGGGTGGCGGAAGGCTACACCTTC. Its translation is CATTGVAEGYTF.

This clone was detected a few times. CDR3 protein: CASSVGQGANQPQHF. CDR3 DNA sequence: TGTGCCAGCAGCGTAGGACAGGGAGCAAATCAGCCCCAGCATTTT. The J gene is TRBJ1-5, the V gene TRBV9; 7 positions agree with TRBD1. The CDR3 runs 15 residues. The junction had 4 bases not matched to a gene; V was cut back by 0 bases and J by 4 bases. Germline V CDR1 and CDR2: SGDLS, YYNGEE. Full variable domain (missing parts from reference TRBV9 and TRBJ1-5): DSGVTQTPKHLITATGQRVTLRCSPRSGDLSVYWYQQSLDQGLQFLIQYYNGEERAKGNILERFSAQQFPDLHSELNLSSLELGDSALYFCASSVGQGANQPQHFGDGTRLSIL.